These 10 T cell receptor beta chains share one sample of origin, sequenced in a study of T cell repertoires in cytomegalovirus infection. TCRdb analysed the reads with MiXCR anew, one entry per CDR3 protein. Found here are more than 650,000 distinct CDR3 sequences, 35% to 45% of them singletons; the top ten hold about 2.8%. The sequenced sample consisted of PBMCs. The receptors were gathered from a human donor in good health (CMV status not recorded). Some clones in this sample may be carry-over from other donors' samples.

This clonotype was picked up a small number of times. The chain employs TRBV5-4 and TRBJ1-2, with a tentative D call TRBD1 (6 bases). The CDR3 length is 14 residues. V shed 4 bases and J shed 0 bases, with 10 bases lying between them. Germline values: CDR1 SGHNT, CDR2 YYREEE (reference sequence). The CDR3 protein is CASSARGSNYGYTF. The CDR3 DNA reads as TGTGCCAGCAGCGCCAGGGGCTCTAACTATGGCTACACCTTC.

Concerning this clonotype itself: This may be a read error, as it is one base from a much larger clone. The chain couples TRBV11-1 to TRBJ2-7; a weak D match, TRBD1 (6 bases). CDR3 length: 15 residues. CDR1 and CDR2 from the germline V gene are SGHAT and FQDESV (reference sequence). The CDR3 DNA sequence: TGTGTCAGCAGCCGCAAACAGGGATCATCCTACGAGCAGTACTTC. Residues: CVSSRKQGSSYEQYF.

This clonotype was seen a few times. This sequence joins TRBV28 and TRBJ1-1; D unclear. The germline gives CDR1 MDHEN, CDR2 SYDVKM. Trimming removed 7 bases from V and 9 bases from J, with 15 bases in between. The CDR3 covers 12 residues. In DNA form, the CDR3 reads TGTGCCAGCACCACCCGATTGGGGAAAGCTTTCTTT. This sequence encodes CASTTRLGKAFF. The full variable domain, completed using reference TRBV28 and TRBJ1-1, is DVKVTQSSRYLVKRTGEKVFLECVQDMDHENMFWYRQDPGLGLRLIYFSYDVKMKEKGDIPEGYSVSREKKERFSLILESASTNQTSMYLCASTTRLGKAFFGQGTRLTVV.

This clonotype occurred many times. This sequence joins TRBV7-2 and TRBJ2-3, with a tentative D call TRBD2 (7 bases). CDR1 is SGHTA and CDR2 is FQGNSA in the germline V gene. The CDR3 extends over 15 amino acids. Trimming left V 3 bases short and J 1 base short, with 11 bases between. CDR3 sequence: CASSLRGGGTDTQYF. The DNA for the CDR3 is TGTGCCAGCAGCTTGAGGGGGGGCGGCACAGATACGCAGTATTTT.

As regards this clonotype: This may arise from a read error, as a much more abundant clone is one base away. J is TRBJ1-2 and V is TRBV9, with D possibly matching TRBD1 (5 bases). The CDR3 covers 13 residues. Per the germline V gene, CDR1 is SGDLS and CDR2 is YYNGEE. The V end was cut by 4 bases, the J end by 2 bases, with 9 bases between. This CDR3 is CASSRDFNYGYTF. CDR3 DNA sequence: TGTGCCAGCAGCCGGGACTTCAACTATGGCTACACCTTC.

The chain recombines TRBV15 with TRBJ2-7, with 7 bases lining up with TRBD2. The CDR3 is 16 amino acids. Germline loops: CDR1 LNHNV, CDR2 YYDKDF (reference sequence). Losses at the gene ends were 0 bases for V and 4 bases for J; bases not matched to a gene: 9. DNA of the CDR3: TGTGCCACCAGCAGAGATCCGAGCGGGATAGCTTACGAGCAGTACTTC. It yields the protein CATSRDPSGIAYEQYF.

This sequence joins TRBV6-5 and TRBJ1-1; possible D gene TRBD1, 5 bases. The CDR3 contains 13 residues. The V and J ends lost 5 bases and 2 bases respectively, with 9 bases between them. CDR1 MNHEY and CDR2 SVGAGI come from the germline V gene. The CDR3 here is CASSRTYNTEAFF. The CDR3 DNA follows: TGTGCCAGCAGTCGGACATACAACACTGAAGCTTTCTTT.

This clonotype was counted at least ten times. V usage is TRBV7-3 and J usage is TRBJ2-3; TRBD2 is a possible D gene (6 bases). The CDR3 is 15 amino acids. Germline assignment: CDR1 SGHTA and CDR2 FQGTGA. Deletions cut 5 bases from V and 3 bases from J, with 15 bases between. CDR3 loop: CASSPDGRPTDTQYF. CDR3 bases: TGTGCCAGCAGCCCCGATGGGAGGCCGACAGATACGCAGTATTTT.

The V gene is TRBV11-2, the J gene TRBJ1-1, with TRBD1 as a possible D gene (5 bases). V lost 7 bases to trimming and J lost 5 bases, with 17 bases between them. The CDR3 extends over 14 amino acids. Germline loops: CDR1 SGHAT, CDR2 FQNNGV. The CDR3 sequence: CASTAGAFGTEAFF. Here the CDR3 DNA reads TGTGCCAGCACCGCCGGGGCGTTCGGGACTGAAGCTTTCTTT.

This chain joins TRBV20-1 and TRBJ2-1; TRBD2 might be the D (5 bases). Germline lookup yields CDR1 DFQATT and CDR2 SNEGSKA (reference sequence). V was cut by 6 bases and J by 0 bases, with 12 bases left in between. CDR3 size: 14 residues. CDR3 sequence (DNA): TGCAGTGCCCCCCTAGCCAACTCCTACAATGAGCAGTTCTTC. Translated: CSAPLANSYNEQFF.